This entry lists 16 T cell receptor beta chains sequenced from one sample in a study of shared T cell receptors in the human thymus. Sequencing used immunoSEQ multiplex PCR; TCRdb keeps in-frame clones, though not all of them. Found here are 700,000 or so clones, approximately 85% of them singletons; the top ten hold about 0.0098%. These sequences were also reported in another study, on human thymus T cells.

Sequencing input: thymocytes. The receptors derive from a girl less than two years old with a congenital heart defect.

This clone appeared once. The chain combines TRBV2 with TRBJ2-3; TRBD2 matches at 16 bases. The V gene's germline CDR1 is SNHLY and CDR2 FYNNEI. With V trimmed by 6 bases and J by 1 base, 7 bases remained unmatched. The CDR3 has 18 residues. CDR3 loop: CASRVPGLAGGGTDTQYF. The CDR3 coding sequence is TGTGCCAGCAGAGTCCCGGGACTAGCGGGGGGGGGCACAGATACGCAGTATTTT.

The rearrangement uses TRBV28 and TRBJ2-2; unclear D gene. Per germline, CDR1 MDHEN and CDR2 SYDVKM. Trimming cost V 7 bases and J 4 bases, with 10 bases left between them. The CDR3 runs to 13 residues. For the CDR3, the DNA is TGTGCCAGCAATGATGGCAGCACCGGGGAGCTGTTTTTT. This gives the protein CASNDGSTGELFF.

This sequence joins TRBV9 and TRBJ1-3; 7 nucleotides match TRBD1. This CDR3 has 22 residues. Looked up from germline, CDR1 is SGDLS and CDR2 is YYNGEE. Trimming took 3 bases from V and 0 from J; bases not matched to a gene: 24. This CDR3 reads CASSAPARDRGLSTTSGNTIYF. CDR3 DNA sequence: TGTGCCAGCAGCGCCCCGGCGCGGGACAGAGGACTCTCGACGACCTCTGGAAACACCATATATTTT.

The V gene is TRBV2, the J gene TRBJ2-5; 7 bases fit TRBD1. The end of the DNA aligns better with TRBJ2-7, so the J call may be wrong. The CDR3 is 20 residues long. Germline V lookup: CDR1 SNHLY, CDR2 FYNNEI. CDR3 amino acids: CASVKASHHIKTGNHSEQYF. In nucleotides, the CDR3 is TGTGCCAGCGTCAAAGCATCGCACCACATAAAGACAGGGAATCACAGCGAGCAGTACTTC.

V gene TRBV18 combines with J gene TRBJ1-5, with D possibly being TRBD1 (5 bases). This CDR3 comprises 15 residues. The germline V gene encodes CDR1 KGHSH and CDR2 LQKENI. V was cut by 4 bases and J by 3 bases, with 13 bases left in between. CDR3 DNA sequence: TGTGCCAGCTCACAGAACCGGGACTTCAATCAGCCCCAGCATTTT. This sequence encodes CASSQNRDFNQPQHF.

V gene TRBV18 combines with J gene TRBJ2-5; 7 nucleotides match TRBD2. The germline V gene encodes CDR1 KGHSH and CDR2 LQKENI. The CDR3 is made up of 14 amino acids. V lost 3 bases and J lost 5; bases outside the gene matches: 6. This CDR3 reads CASSPTSVGETQYF. CDR3 sequence (DNA): TGTGCCAGCTCACCTACTAGCGTCGGCGAGACCCAGTACTTC.

This clone was seen just once. Other DNA sequences from this sample encode an identical CDR3 as well. J is TRBJ1-6 and V is TRBV19, with 9 bases matching TRBD1. V dropped 5 bases and J dropped 10; count of bases not matched to a gene: 3. Per the germline V gene, CDR1 is LNHDA and CDR2 is SQIVND (reference sequence). The CDR3 runs 13 residues. CDR3 sequence: CASSRDRASPLHF. For the CDR3, the DNA is TGTGCCAGTAGTCGGGACAGGGCCTCACCCCTCCACTTT.

The chain couples TRBV4-3 to TRBJ1-2; tentative D call: TRBD1 (6 bases). Germline V lookup: CDR1 LGHNA, CDR2 YSLEER. Trimming pared 2 bases from V and 7 bases from J, leaving 17 bases between. The CDR3 covers 15 residues. CDR3: CASSQRLAGGSGYTF. CDR3 sequence (DNA): TGCGCCAGCAGCCAAAGGCTGGCGGGGGGCTCTGGCTACACCTTC.

V gene TRBV21-1 combines with J gene TRBJ1-2; the table assigns TRBD1, which was not confirmed against the DNA. TRBV21-1 is given as a pseudogene. This CDR3 has 15 residues. CDR3: CASSPRTGPYYGYTF. Here the CDR3 DNA reads TGTGCCAGCAGCCCAAGGACAGGGCCCTACTATGGCTACACCTTC.

The V and J genes are TRBV27 and TRBJ1-1; 10 bases fit TRBD1. Trimming took 6 bases from V and 1 from J; bases not matched to a gene: 8. Germline CDR1 and CDR2: MNHEY and SMNVEV (reference sequence). CDR3 size: 16 residues. The DNA of the CDR3 is TGTGCCAGCAGAGCCCCGACAGGGGGCGGGAACACTGAAGCTTTCTTT. Its translation is CASRAPTGGGNTEAFF.

The J gene is TRBJ1-2, the V gene TRBV19, with D unresolved. Germline V gene data show CDR1 as LNHDA and CDR2 as SQIVND (reference sequence). V lost 3 bases to trimming and J lost 5 bases, with 16 bases between them. The CDR3 contains 15 residues. The CDR3 DNA is TGTGCCAGTAGTATTGGCGCAGGTTGGGCATATGGCTACACCTTC. The encoded protein is CASSIGAGWAYGYTF.

The chain uses TRBV30 and TRBJ2-7; D ambiguous. CDR1 is GTSNPN and CDR2 is SVGIG in the germline V gene (reference sequence). Trimming took 0 bases from V and 4 from J, leaving 4 bases between them. The CDR3 loop spans 11 amino acids. CDR3 DNA: TGTGCCTGGAGTGTTTATTACGAGCAGTACTTC. This translates into CAWSVYYEQYF.

The V gene is TRBV4-3, the J gene TRBJ2-3; 11 bases are shared with TRBD1. This CDR3 has 17 residues. V lost 1 base and J lost 5; bases outside the gene matches: 8. The V gene's germline CDR1 is LGHNA and CDR2 YSLEER. CDR3 protein: CASSQAGQGAVIDTQYF. CDR3 bases: TGCGCCAGCAGCCAAGCCGGACAGGGGGCAGTAATAGATACGCAGTATTTT.

This clone was picked up one time. The CDR3 sequence is CASSLPKTRVRGFDTEAFF. The CDR3 bases are TGTGCCAGCAGCTTACCAAAAACGCGCGTCAGGGGGTTCGACACTGAAGCTTTCTTT. The chain links TRBV7-8 to TRBJ1-1; 7 bases align to TRBD1. The CDR3 runs 19 residues. V shed 2 bases, J shed 3 bases, and the junction held 18 bases outside the gene matches. Per the germline V gene, CDR1 is SGHVS and CDR2 is FQNEAQ.

The rearrangement joins TRBV5-4 to TRBJ2-6, with D possibly matching TRBD1 (6 bases). The germline gives CDR1 SGHNT, CDR2 YYREEE (reference sequence). CDR3 length equals 17 residues. V gave up 2 bases and J gave up 2 bases, with 14 bases separating them. The CDR3 DNA reads TGTGCCAGCAGCTTCCCTCGGGACAAAGCTGGGGCCAACGTCCTGACTTTC. Protein: CASSFPRDKAGANVLTF. The whole variable domain, remainder taken from reference TRBV5-4 and TRBJ2-6, is ETGVTQSPTHLIKTRGQQVTLRCSSQSGHNTVSWYQQALGQGPQFIFQYYREEENGRGNFPPRFSGLQFPNYSSELNVNALELDDSALYLCASSFPRDKAGANVLTFGAGSRLTVL.

CDR3 region: CASSQKGGSGANVLTF. DNA for the CDR3: TGTGCCAGCAGCCAAAAAGGGGGCTCTGGGGCCAACGTCCTGACTTTC. This chain joins TRBV11-1 and TRBJ2-6; a possible D gene is TRBD1 (6 bases). Germline V gene sequence: CDR1 SGHAT, CDR2 FQDESV (reference sequence). Trimming pared 5 bases from V and 0 bases from J, leaving 11 bases between. The CDR3 has 16 residues.